Listed below are T cell receptor beta chains from one sample, sequenced in a study of control samples from healthy donors and cancer patients. TCRdb keeps only in-frame clones here, not all; method: immunoSEQ multiplex PCR. The repertoire includes tens of thousands of clones, roughly 89% of them detected once, and about a sixth sits in the top ten. Source material: blood. The receptors originated from a man younger than 40 in good health. Each CDR3 is given with its conserved first and last residue. Fields, in order: J gene, clone size, V gene, D gene, CDR3 protein, CDR3 DNA. A D gene is named only where the DNA matches it firmly. Only part of the rows carry a size: once, few, many, or a class if the clone is expanded.

>TRBJ2-1|-|TRBV4-1|-
CASSQNSAIDEQFF
TGCGCCAGCAGCCAAAATTCCGCAATCGATGAGCAGTTCTTC
>TRBJ2-5|-|TRBV13|TRBD2
CASSALAAQETQYF
TGTGCCAGCAGCGCCCTAGCGGCCCAAGAGACCCAGTACTTC
>TRBJ2-7|-|TRBV7-2|-
CASSLARTATYEQYF
TGTGCCAGCAGCTTAGCGAGGACGGCGACCTACGAGCAGTACTTC
>TRBJ2-7|-|TRBV6-5|TRBD2
CASRYLTSGLYEQYF
TGTGCCAGCAGATACCTGACTAGCGGACTTTACGAGCAGTACTTC
>TRBJ2-1|-|TRBV2|TRBD2
CASMLAGGAYNEQFF
TGTGCCAGCATGCTAGCGGGAGGGGCCTACAATGAGCAGTTCTTC
>TRBJ2-2|-|TRBV5-5|-
CASSLDSWGTTGELFF
TGTGCCAGCAGCTTGGATAGTTGGGGAACCACCGGGGAGCTGTTTTTT
>TRBJ1-5|-|TRBV4-1|-
CASSQLAGRTQPQHF
TGCGCCAGCAGCCAGCTGGCAGGGAGGACTCAGCCCCAGCATTTT
>TRBJ2-1|once|TRBV7-7|TRBD2
CASSPGTSGNNEQFF
TGTGCTAGCAGCCCCGGGACTAGCGGGAACAATGAGCAGTTCTTC
>TRBJ2-5|-|TRBV9|-
CASSVAIGVQETQYF
TGTGCCAGCAGCGTAGCTATCGGGGTTCAAGAGACCCAGTACTTC
>TRBJ1-2|once|TRBV5-1|-
CASSWGQDYGYTF
TGCGCCAGCAGCTGGGGCCAGGATTATGGCTACACCTTC
>TRBJ2-1|-|TRBV6-6|-
CASSYSPREQFF
TGTGCCAGCAGTTACTCCCCACGGGAGCAGTTCTTC
>TRBJ1-2|-|TRBV6-5|-
CASSYLRTEGFGYTF
TGTGCCAGCAGTTACCTACGGACAGAGGGCTTTGGCTACACCTTC
>TRBJ1-2|-|TRBV30|-
CAWSGQGLYGYTF
TGTGCCTGGAGTGGGCAGGGACTCTATGGCTACACCTTC
>TRBJ2-7|-|TRBV4-3|TRBD1
CASSQSKRRDRVGNEQYF
TGCGCCAGCAGCCAAAGTAAACGCCGGGACAGGGTAGGCAACGAGCAGTACTTC
>TRBJ1-4|few|TRBV28|TRBD1
CASSREYRQGEKLFF
TGTGCCAGCAGTCGGGAATACCGACAGGGTGAAAAACTGTTTTTT
>TRBJ2-1|-|TRBV19|TRBD2
CASTRGDSYNEQFF
TGTGCCAGTACCCGGGGGGACTCCTACAATGAGCAGTTCTTC
>TRBJ2-1|-|TRBV11-2|TRBD2
CASTPGLAGDEQFF
TGTGCCAGTACGCCGGGACTAGCGGGAGATGAGCAGTTCTTC
>TRBJ2-2|-|TRBV28|-
CASSTPGLYTGELFF
TGTGCCAGCAGTACGCCGGGACTTTACACCGGGGAGCTGTTTTTT
>TRBJ1-1|-|TRBV7-8|-
CASSLGRSAANTEAFF
TGTGCCAGCAGCTTAGGGAGATCTGCTGCGAACACTGAAGCTTTCTTT
>TRBJ2-5|-|TRBV12-2|-
CASRTSRPGRPQRAQYF
TGTGCAAGTCGCACTAGCCGACCCGGACGGCCCCAAAGGGCCCAGTACTTC
>TRBJ1-1|-|TRBV28|TRBD1
CASSLGPTGTGNTEAFF
TGTGCCAGCAGTTTGGGCCCAACCGGGACAGGGAACACTGAAGCTTTCTTT
>TRBJ2-7|-|TRBV1|-
CTSSQEGAGSSYEQYF
TGCACCAGCAGCCAAGAGGGGGCCGGGAGCTCCTACGAGCAGTACTTC
>TRBJ1-4|-|TRBV9|TRBD1
CASSYRGAAEKLFF
TGTGCCAGCAGCTACAGGGGGGCGGCTGAAAAACTGTTTTTT
>TRBJ1-2|-|TRBV28|-
CASSSPPTELYGYTF
TGTGCCAGCAGTTCCCCCCCCACGGAGCTCTATGGCTACACCTTC
>TRBJ1-5|-|TRBV24-1|-
CATSEDRFNQPQHF
TGTGCCACCAGCGAGGATCGCTTTAATCAGCCCCAGCATTTT
>TRBJ1-1|-|TRBV7-2|TRBD1
CASRPGQGMNTEAFF
TGTGCCAGCAGACCCGGACAGGGGATGAACACTGAAGCTTTCTTT
>TRBJ1-4|once|TRBV19|-
CASSIGQGREKLFF
TGTGCCAGTAGTATAGGTCAGGGTAGGGAAAAACTGTTTTTT
>TRBJ1-4|-|TRBV4-1|-
CASSQDSGARKLFF
TGCGCCAGCAGCCAAGATAGTGGTGCCCGGAAACTGTTTTTT
>TRBJ1-6|-|TRBV13|TRBD1
CASSLDRVKSPLHF
TGTGCCAGCAGCCTTGACAGGGTAAAGTCACCCCTCCACTTT
>TRBJ2-7|-|TRBV6-6|TRBD1
CASSYRTGGDEQYF
TGTGCCAGCAGTTACCGGACAGGGGGAGACGAGCAGTACTTC
>TRBJ1-2|once|TRBV5-1|-
CASSSQGENGYTF
TGCGCCAGCAGCTCACAGGGAGAGAATGGCTACACCTTC
>TRBJ2-7|-|TRBV7-9|-
CASSLKGGLAYEQYF
TGTGCCAGCAGCTTAAAGGGGGGGCTGGCCTACGAGCAGTACTTC
>TRBJ1-6|-|TRBV19|TRBD1
CASSSGGQGSSPLHF
TGTGCCAGTAGTTCCGGAGGACAGGGGTCCTCACCCCTCCACTTT
>TRBJ2-7|-|TRBV10-2|-
CASNSDRNYEQYF
TGCGCCAGCAATTCCGACAGAAACTACGAGCAGTACTTC
>TRBJ2-4|-|TRBV5-4|-
CASSLGQGIQYF
TGTGCCAGCAGCTTGGGGCAGGGCATTCAGTACTTC
>TRBJ2-7|few|TRBV7-9|-
CASNKAGATTTGEQYF
TGTGCCAGCAACAAGGCGGGGGCGACTACTACAGGCGAGCAGTACTTC
>TRBJ2-1|-|TRBV7-3|TRBD1
CASSGGQGLNEQFF
TGTGCCAGCAGCGGGGGACAGGGTTTGAATGAGCAGTTCTTC
>TRBJ2-1|-|TRBV5-1|-
CASRPPGTAGEQFF
TGCGCCAGCCGCCCCCCCGGGACGGCCGGTGAGCAGTTCTTC
>TRBJ1-1|-|TRBV29-1|TRBD1
CSVGWGQGVGEAFF
TGCAGCGTTGGTTGGGGACAGGGGGTAGGTGAAGCTTTCTTT
>TRBJ2-1|-|TRBV15|-
CATSPGLENEQFF
TGTGCCACCAGCCCGGGACTGGAGAATGAGCAGTTCTTC
>TRBJ2-3|-|TRBV25-1|-
CASSASTDTQYF
TGTGCCAGCAGCGCTAGCACAGATACGCAGTATTTT
>TRBJ2-1|once|TRBV3-1/TRBV3-2|-
CASSSRQEGEQFF
TGTGCCAGCAGCTCTCGACAGGAGGGTGAGCAGTTCTTC
>TRBJ1-1|-|TRBV5-4|-
CASRREIDSYTEAFF
TGTGCCAGCAGACGAGAAATTGACAGCTACACTGAAGCTTTCTTT
>TRBJ2-7|-|TRBV7-7|TRBD1
CASSSDRVGEQYF
TGTGCCAGCAGCTCGGACAGGGTGGGCGAGCAGTACTTC
>TRBJ2-7|once|TRBV29-1|TRBD2
CSIGTSGRSEQYF
TGCAGCATCGGGACTAGCGGGAGAAGCGAGCAGTACTTC
>TRBJ2-5|-|TRBV4-1|-
CASSQIERSQETQYF
TGCGCCAGCAGCCAGATTGAGCGGTCCCAAGAGACCCAGTACTTC
>TRBJ2-7|-|TRBV6-5|-
CASSQRERPSYEQYF
TGTGCCAGCAGTCAACGGGAGCGCCCCTCCTACGAGCAGTACTTC
>TRBJ1-2|-|TRBV19|TRBD1
CASTPGTEGYGYTF
TGTGCCAGTACCCCCGGGACAGAAGGATATGGCTACACCTTC
>TRBJ2-7|-|TRBV7-8|-
CASSFGVYEQYF
TGTGCCAGCAGCTTTGGGGTCTACGAGCAGTACTTC
>TRBJ2-7|-|TRBV11-2|-
CASSLSPDVTYEQYF
TGTGCCAGCAGCTTGTCCCCGGACGTTACCTACGAGCAGTACTTC